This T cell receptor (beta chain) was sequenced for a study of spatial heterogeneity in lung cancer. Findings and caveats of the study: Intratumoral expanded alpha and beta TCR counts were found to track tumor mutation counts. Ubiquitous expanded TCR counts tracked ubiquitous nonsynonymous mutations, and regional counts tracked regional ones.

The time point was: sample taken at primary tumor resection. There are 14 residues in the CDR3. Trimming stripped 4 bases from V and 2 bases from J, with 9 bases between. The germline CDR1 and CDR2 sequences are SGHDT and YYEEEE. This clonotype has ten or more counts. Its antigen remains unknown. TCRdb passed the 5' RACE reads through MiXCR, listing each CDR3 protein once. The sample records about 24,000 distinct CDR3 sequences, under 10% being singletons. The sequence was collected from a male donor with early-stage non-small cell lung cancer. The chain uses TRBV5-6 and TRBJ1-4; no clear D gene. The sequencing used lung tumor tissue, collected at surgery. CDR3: CASSPGATNEKLFF. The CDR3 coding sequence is TGTGCCAGCAGCCCAGGCGCCACTAATGAAAAACTGTTTTTT. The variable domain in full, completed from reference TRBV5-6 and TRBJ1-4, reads DAGVTQSPTHLIKTRGQQVTLRCSPKSGHDTVSWYQQALGQGPQFIFQYYEEEERQRGNFPDRFSGHQFPNYSSELNVNALLLGDSALYLCASSPGATNEKLFFGSGTQLSVL.